This TCR beta chain stems from a study of regulatory T cells in long-lasting Graves disease. Germline lookup yields CDR1 SGHAT and CDR2 FQNNGV. Losses at the gene ends were 3 bases for V and 2 bases for J; bases not matched to a gene: 1. There are 14 residues in the CDR3. Documented time point: persistent/refractory GD, antithyroid drugs over 5 years with positive TRAb. PBMC-extracted RNA yielded the TCR library. According to the study, TCR beta libraries were built with iRepertoire HTBI primers and CDR3-region Arm-PCR. TCRdb ran MiXCR on the multiplex PCR reads and lists one entry per CDR3 protein. The repertoire consists of 350,000 to 450,000 distinct CDR3 sequences, with approximately 25% occurring once and the leading ten covering 25% to 30%. Many counts were recorded for this clonotype.

The sequence came from a woman aged 40 to 50 with Graves disease. The genes are TRBV11-2 and TRBJ2-5, with TRBD1 identical over 9 bases. Material: peripheral blood mononuclear cells (PBMCs), obtained when the disease was refractory, from a patient treated with antithyroid drugs. The CDR3 loop reads CASSFDRGQETQYF. Here the CDR3 DNA reads TGTGCCAGCAGCTTCGACAGGGGGCAAGAGACCCAGTACTTC.